This T cell receptor (beta chain) was identified in a study of shared clonotypes between healthy human individuals. The trim removed 4 bases at V and 7 bases at J, leaving 6 bases unmatched. This CDR3 is 14 amino acids long. Germline V CDR1 and CDR2: ENHRY, SYGVKD. Clones were sequenced by immunoSEQ multiplex PCR, and TCRdb holds only the in-frame ones, with some missing. Of 2,500,000 or so clones in the sample, 85% to 95% are singletons; the top ten hold over 0.12%. The sequenced sample consisted of naive CD4+ T cells sorted from blood. Subset described: CD45RA+ positively selected. This receptor was taken from a young man in good health. The V gene is TRBV10-3, the J gene TRBJ2-7, with 11 bases aligning to TRBD1. CDR3: CAISAGQGAFEQYF. DNA of the CDR3: TGTGCCATCAGTGCAGGACAGGGGGCGTTTGAGCAGTACTTC.